This TCR beta chain comes out of a study of response to subunit inactivated influenza vaccine. TCRdb independently ran MiXCR on the RT-PCR reads; one entry per CDR3 protein. The table has 750,000 to 850,000 distinct CDR3 sequences, less than 20% seen once; the top ten hold approximately 10%. In its sample, this clonotype was seen many times. The V and J ends lost 2 bases and 1 base, in that order; junction bases with no gene match: 2. There are 15 residues in the CDR3. Germline V CDR1 and CDR2: SGHAT, FQDESV (reference sequence). The specimen was PBMCs from blood, collected around 5 days after vaccination. The clonotype comes from a man in his fifties who received an inactivated influenza vaccine. The genes are TRBV11-1 and TRBJ2-7; 10 bases map to TRBD2. The CDR3 loop is CASSLIAGGSYEQYF. The CDR3 bases are TGTGCCAGCAGCTTAATAGCGGGAGGTTCCTACGAGCAGTACTTC.